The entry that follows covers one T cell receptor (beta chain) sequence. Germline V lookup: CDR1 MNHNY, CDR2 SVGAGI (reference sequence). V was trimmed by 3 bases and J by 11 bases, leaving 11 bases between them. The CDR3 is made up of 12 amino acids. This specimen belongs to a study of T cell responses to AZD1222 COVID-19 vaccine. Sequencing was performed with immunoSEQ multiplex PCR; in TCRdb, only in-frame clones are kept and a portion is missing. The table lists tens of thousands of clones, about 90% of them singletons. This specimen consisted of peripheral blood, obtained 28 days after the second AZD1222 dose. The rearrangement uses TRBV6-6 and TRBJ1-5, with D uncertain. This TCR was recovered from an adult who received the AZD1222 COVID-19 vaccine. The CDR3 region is CASSYSGETQHF. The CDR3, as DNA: TGTGCCAGCAGTTATTCCGGGGAGACCCAGCATTTT.